This T cell receptor beta chain is from a study of shared T cell receptors in the human thymus. The assay was immunoSEQ multiplex PCR, and TCRdb's table has in-frame clones only and misses some. In the table there are 700,000 to 750,000 clones, approximately 85% of which are singletons. CDR1 and CDR2 (germline): MNHEY, SVGAGI. This CDR3 is 15 amino acids long. The junction had 8 bases not matched to a gene; V was cut back by 6 bases and J by 3 bases. The same specimen was also included in a second study, on human thymus T cells. That work states: Donation came from healthy Finnish infants having corrective surgery for congenital heart defects. The source of the thymus tissue was resections taken during corrective heart surgery. Gene usage for V and J segments appeared biased in thymic and blood repertoires. Related reports documented highly overlapping thymic repertoires among unrelated individuals.

The sequenced material came from thymocytes. This sequence was found in a girl in the first two years of life with a congenital heart defect. The genes are TRBV6-5 and TRBJ2-7; the match to TRBD1 covers 10 bases. CDR3 bases: TGTGCCAGCAGGGGGGCCGGGACAGGGGACTACGAGCAGTACTTC. It yields the protein CASRGAGTGDYEQYF.